This T cell receptor beta chain was captured in a study of cytomegalovirus exposure and HLA in healthy donors. Broader study findings: Later on, analysis showed that most CMV-associated TCR beta chains appeared to be HLA-restricted. Among TCR sequences, most were rare, though some public TCRs appeared in many donors.

This clone showed up just a few times. Its matching antigen is unknown. Germline V gene data show CDR1 as SGHNT and CDR2 as YENEEA. With 0 bases removed from V and 6 bases from J, the gap between germline ends came to 6 bases. This CDR3 is 12 amino acids long. The PCR had 60 Vbeta and 13 Jbeta primers. The repertoire was sequenced with immunoSEQ multiplex PCR; TCRdb's copy has only in-frame clones and lacks some. This sample has approximately 160,000 clones, with 55% to 70% found just once. The rearrangement uses TRBV11-3 and TRBJ2-7, with D perhaps matching TRBD1 (5 bases). This TCR was sampled from a woman aged 35 to 49 in good health and CMV-seropositive. The sequencing sample was made of PBMCs. CDR3 coding DNA: TGTGCCAGCAGCTTAGATGGGGCCGAGCAGTACTTC. It yields the protein CASSLDGAEQYF.